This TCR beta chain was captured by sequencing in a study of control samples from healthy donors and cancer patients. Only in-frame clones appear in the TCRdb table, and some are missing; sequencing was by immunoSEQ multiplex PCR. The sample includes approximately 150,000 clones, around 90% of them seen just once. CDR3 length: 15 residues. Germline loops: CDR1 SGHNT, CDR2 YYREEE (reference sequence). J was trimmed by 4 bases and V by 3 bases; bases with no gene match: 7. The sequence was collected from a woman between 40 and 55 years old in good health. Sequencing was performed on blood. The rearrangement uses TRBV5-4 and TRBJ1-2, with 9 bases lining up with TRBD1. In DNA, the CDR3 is TGTGCCAGCAGCTCTAAGGACAGGGGAGGCTATGGCTACACCTTC. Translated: CASSSKDRGGYGYTF.